This T cell receptor (beta chain) was sequenced in a study of T cells in localized non-small cell lung cancer. Turning to this clone: No antigen is known for it.

The study, taken as a whole, reports: Median approximately 61 top-100 tumor clones were shared with paired adjacent lung. Overall survival was longer when the density of T cells in the blood was higher. Because sequencing included only one region (of the tumor), heterogeneity remains possible. Tumor showed lower T cell clonality than uninvolved adjacent lung, where it was highest.

The assay was immunoSEQ multiplex PCR, and TCRdb's table has in-frame clones only and misses some. The sample contains approximately 41,000 clones, over 75% of which appear only once. The ends lost 6 bases at V and 5 bases at J; junction bases unmatched: 10. The CDR3 sequence is 16 residues long. CDR1 and CDR2 (germline): MDHEN, SYDVKM. The source is a woman between 35 and 70 years old with stage II lung adenocarcinoma. Sequencing used PBMCs, obtained before any cancer treatment. J is TRBJ2-7 and V is TRBV28; the match to TRBD2 covers 13 bases. The CDR3 region has the DNA TGTGCCAGCAGGCCGGGACTAGCGGGGAAAGTCCACGAGCAGTACTTC. Encoded protein: CASRPGLAGKVHEQYF.